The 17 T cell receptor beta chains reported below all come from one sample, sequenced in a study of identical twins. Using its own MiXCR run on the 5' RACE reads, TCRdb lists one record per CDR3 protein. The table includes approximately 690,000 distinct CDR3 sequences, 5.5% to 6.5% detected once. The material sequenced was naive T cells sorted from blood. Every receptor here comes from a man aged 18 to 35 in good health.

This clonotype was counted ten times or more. The CDR3 region is CASSSGRQIVGTDTQYF. CDR3 bases: TGTGCCAGCAGTTCCGGACGGCAAATCGTTGGCACAGATACGCAGTATTTT. The V call is TRBV12-3 or TRBV12-4, the J call TRBJ2-3; no clear D. The CDR3 spans 17 residues. Trimming cost V 4 bases and J 1 base, with 18 bases left between them.

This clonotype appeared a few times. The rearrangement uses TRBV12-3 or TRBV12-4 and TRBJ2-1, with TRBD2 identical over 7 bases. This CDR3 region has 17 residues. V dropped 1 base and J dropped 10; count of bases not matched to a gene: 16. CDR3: CASSLVSRTSEVEEQFF. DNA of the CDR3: TGTGCCAGCAGTTTAGTGTCCAGGACTAGTGAGGTCGAGGAGCAGTTCTTC.

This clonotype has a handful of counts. The CDR3 sequence is CSVEGGTGGNTDTQYF. The CDR3 DNA reads as TGCAGCGTTGAAGGGGGAACGGGGGGAAACACAGATACGCAGTATTTT. The rearrangement joins TRBV29-1 to TRBJ2-3, with TRBD2 matching 7 bases. The CDR3 spans 16 residues. V shed 1 base, J shed 2 bases, and the junction held 9 bases outside the gene matches. Germline V CDR1 and CDR2: SQVTM, ANQGSEA.

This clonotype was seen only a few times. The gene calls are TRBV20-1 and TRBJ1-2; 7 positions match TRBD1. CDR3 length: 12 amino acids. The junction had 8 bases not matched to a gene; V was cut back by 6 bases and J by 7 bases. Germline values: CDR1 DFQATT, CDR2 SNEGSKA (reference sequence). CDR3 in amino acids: CSATTGSAGYTF. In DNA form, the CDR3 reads TGCAGTGCAACGACAGGGTCTGCTGGCTACACCTTC.

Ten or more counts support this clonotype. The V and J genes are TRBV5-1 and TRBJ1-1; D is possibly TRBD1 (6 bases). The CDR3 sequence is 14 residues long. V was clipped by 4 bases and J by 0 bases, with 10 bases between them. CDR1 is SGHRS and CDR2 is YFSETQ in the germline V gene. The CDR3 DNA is TGCGCCAGCAGCGGGGGACATTTGAACACTGAAGCTTTCTTT. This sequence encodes CASSGGHLNTEAFF.

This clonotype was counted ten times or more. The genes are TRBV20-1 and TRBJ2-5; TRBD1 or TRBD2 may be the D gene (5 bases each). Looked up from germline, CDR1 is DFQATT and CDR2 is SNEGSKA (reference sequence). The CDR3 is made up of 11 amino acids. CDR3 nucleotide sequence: TGCGGAAAAATGAGTGGGACGACCCAGTACTTC. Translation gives CGKMSGTTQYF.

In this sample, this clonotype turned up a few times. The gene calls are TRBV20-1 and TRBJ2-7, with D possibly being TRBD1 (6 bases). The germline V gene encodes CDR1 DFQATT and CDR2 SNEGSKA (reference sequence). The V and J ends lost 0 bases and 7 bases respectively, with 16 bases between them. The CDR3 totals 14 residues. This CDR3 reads CSARDFGQRGEQYF. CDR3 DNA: TGCAGTGCTAGAGATTTCGGACAGCGAGGTGAGCAGTACTTC.

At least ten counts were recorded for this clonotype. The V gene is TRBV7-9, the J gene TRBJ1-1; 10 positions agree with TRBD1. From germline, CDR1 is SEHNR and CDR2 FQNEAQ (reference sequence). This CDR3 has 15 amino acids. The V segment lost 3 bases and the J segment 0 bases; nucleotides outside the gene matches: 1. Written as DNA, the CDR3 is TGTGCCAGCAGCTTTGGGACAGGGGTGAACACTGAAGCTTTCTTT. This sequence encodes CASSFGTGVNTEAFF.

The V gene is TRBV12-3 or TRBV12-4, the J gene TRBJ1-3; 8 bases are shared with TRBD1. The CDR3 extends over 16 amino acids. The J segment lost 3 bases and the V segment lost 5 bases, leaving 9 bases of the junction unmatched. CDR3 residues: CASSPMDRVGGNTIYF. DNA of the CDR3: TGTGCCAGCAGTCCCATGGACAGGGTCGGTGGAAACACCATATATTTT.

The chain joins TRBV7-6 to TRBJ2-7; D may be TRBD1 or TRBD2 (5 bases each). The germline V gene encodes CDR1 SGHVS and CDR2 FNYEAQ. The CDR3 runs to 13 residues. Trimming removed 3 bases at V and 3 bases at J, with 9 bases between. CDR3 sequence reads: CASSLGDGYEQYV. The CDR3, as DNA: TGTGCCAGCAGCTTGGGGGACGGCTACGAGCAGTACGTC.

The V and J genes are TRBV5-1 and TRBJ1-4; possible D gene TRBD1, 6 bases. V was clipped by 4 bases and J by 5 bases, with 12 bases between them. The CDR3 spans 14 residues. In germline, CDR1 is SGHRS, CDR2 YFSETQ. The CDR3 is CASSQSGQNEKLFF. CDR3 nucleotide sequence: TGCGCCAGCAGCCAATCCGGACAGAATGAAAAACTGTTTTTT.

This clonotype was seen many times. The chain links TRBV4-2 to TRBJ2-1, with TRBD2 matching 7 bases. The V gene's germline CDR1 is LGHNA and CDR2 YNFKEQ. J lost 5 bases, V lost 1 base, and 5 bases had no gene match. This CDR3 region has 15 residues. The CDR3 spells CASSQGGLADNEQFF. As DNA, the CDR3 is TGTGCCAGCAGCCAAGGGGGCCTAGCGGACAATGAGCAGTTCTTC.

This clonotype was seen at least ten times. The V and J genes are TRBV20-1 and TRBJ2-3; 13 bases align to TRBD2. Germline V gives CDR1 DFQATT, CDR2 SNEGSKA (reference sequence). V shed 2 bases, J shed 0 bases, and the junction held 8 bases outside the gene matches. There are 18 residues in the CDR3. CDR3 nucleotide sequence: TGCAGTGCTAGATCCCGGACTAGCGGGAGAGCGAGCACAGATACGCAGTATTTT. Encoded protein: CSARSRTSGRASTDTQYF.

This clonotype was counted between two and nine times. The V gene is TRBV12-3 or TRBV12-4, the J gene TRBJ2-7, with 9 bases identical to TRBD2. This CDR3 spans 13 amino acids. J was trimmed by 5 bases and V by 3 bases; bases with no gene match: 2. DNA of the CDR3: TGTGCCAGCAGTTTGGGACTAGCAGACGAGCAGTACGTC. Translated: CASSLGLADEQYV.

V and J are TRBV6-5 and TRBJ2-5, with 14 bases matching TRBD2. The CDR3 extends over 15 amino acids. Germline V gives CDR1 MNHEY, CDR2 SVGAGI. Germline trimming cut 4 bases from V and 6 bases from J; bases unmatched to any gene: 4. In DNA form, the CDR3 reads TGTGCCAGCAGTTTGGGACTAGCGGGAGAAAAGACCCAGTACTTC. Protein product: CASSLGLAGEKTQYF.

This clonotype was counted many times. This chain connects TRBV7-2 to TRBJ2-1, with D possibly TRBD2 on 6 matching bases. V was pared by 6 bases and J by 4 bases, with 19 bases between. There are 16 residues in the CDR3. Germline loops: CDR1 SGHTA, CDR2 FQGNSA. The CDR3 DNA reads TGTGCCAGCAGTTCCTTCGGGAGAAGGGCGTACAATGAGCAGTTCTTC. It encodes CASSSFGRRAYNEQFF. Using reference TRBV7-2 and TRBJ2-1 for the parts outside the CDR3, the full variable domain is GAGVSQSPSNKVTEKGKDVELRCDPISGHTALYWYRQSLGQGLEFLIYFQGNSAPDKSGLPSDRFSAERTGGSVSTLTIQRTQQEDSAVYLCASSSFGRRAYNEQFFGPGTRLTVL.

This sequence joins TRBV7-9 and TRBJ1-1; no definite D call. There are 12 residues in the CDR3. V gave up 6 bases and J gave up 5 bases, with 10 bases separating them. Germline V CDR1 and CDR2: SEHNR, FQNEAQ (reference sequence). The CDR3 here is CASSPQRTEAFF. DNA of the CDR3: TGTGCCAGCAGTCCCCAGCGGACTGAAGCTTTCTTT.